Included here is one TCR beta chain sequence, with context. The specificity of this receptor is unknown. Per-base qualities were not stored, and no clone one base away is much larger. The germline V gene (reference sequence) provides CDR1 PRHDT and CDR2 FYEKMQ. Taken from cysteine to phenylalanine, the CDR3 has 14 residues. Only the CDR3 portion is preserved as DNA: 42 bases, with reading frame beginning at the first base. V drops 7 bases and J drops 1 base, leaving 14 bases in between. This record belongs to a study of blood T cell repertoires in COVID-19 (dated by TCRdb to about 2020). Regarding the research as a whole: Samples from collaborators originated in the United States, Italy and Spain and spanned both the acute and convalescent phases of COVID-19. The material from the prospective study consisted of cDNA or gDNA derived from T cells, B-cell-depleted T cells, or PBMCs. Subjects who had been exposed to COVID-19, were actively infected with it, or had recovered from it provided the deeply sampled blood TCRbeta repertoires that made up the dataset. The repertoires were released in a freely available public database meant as a resource for research on the immune response to SARS-CoV-2. Samples were obtained from the ongoing ImmuneRACE study (first 160 participants) and from 1,000 to 1,500 subjects provided by 6 global collaborators. The sample metadata nearly always contained a de-identified subject ID, COVID-19 status, age in years and sex. HLA class I and class II types, where available, came from metadata supplied by the sample provider rather than from assay-based typing. Study-wide conclusions, independent of this receptor: The amount of clinical and demographic metadata varied by source and participant and was provided uncurated.

TCRbeta CDR3 regions were amplified from genomic DNA using the immunoSEQ Assay, a bias-controlled multiplex PCR. The paper's data handling went like this. Within the assay, amplification of reference gene primers was used to estimate how many nucleated cells each sample contained. Sequence reads were collapsed and filtered to measure the absolute abundance of every unique TCRbeta CDR3 rearrangement. For each sample, productive Simpson clonality was calculated as the square root of Simpson's diversity index across productive rearrangements. The source is immuneACCESS, and TCRdb retained only in-frame sequences with V and J called. Part of the clones is not carried over; for the studies checked, unresolved V genes explain less than half of this, and the remainder is unexplained. V, J and clone size derive from that table, while D and trimming were established from the DNA sequence. Within this sample are under 200,000 clones, with 65% to 90% of them counted one time only. The ten biggest clones cover approximately 1.4% of the sample.

Each collaborating institution followed its own protocols to collect whole blood in K2EDTA tubes. For TCRbeta analysis, collaborators shipped samples as frozen whole blood, isolated PBMCs, or DNA extracted from either of those sample types. The rearrangement joined TRBV13 to TRBJ2-7, with no confidently assigned D gene. Specimen: peripheral blood. The sequence was collected from a human donor in a cohort sampled during active COVID-19. This receptor carries the CDR3 CASTPPQASYEQYF. The DNA sequence is given as TGTGCCAGCACCCCCCCCCAAGCATCCTACGAGCAGTACTTC.